These 18 T cell receptor beta chains originate from one sample sequenced in a study of T cells of healthy individuals. TCRdb analysed the 5' RACE reads with MiXCR anew, one entry per CDR3 protein. Among 35,000 to 45,000 distinct CDR3 sequences listed, approximately 4.9% were seen once. These TCRs come from a human donor in good health.

This rearrangement joins TRBV2 to TRBJ1-2, with D uncertain. This CDR3 is 13 amino acids long. V was trimmed by 7 bases and J by 2 bases, leaving 11 bases between them. Germline assignment: CDR1 SNHLY and CDR2 FYNNEI. The DNA of the CDR3 is TGTGCCAGCAAACAGAAAATAAACTATGGCTACACCTTC. It encodes CASKQKINYGYTF.

This clonotype was seen many times. The genes are TRBV7-2 and TRBJ2-3; D not resolved. Trimming left V 1 base short and J 2 bases short, with 4 bases between. The CDR3 runs to 13 residues. CDR1 is SGHTA, CDR2 FQGNSA, per germline. DNA of the CDR3: TGTGCCAGCAGCTTAGGCATCACAGATACGCAGTATTTT. It is translated as CASSLGITDTQYF.

This clonotype has ten or more counts. The V call is TRBV29-1, the J call TRBJ2-3; tentatively, D is TRBD2 (5 bases). Germline V gene lookup returns CDR1 SQVTM and CDR2 ANQGSEA. The CDR3 has 14 residues. V was cut by 4 bases and J by 1 base, with 12 bases left in between. CDR3 nucleotides: TGCAGCGTTGGCGCCCCGGAGGGCACAGATACGCAGTATTTT. This gives the protein CSVGAPEGTDTQYF.

This clonotype was counted only a few times. V and J are TRBV24-1 and TRBJ2-1; 9 positions agree with TRBD2. The CDR3 is 16 amino acids. Germline loops: CDR1 KGHDR, CDR2 SFDVKD. The trim removed 10 bases at V and 9 bases at J, leaving 18 bases unmatched. CDR3 DNA sequence: TGTGCCACAGCGTTGAAAGGCGGGAGGGCCAAAGGTGAGCAGTTCTTC. It yields the protein CATALKGGRAKGEQFF.

This clonotype was counted at least ten times. The chain is built from TRBV5-1 and TRBJ1-2; D gene unclear. The CDR3 covers 15 residues. Looked up from germline, CDR1 is SGHRS and CDR2 is YFSETQ. With 0 bases removed from V and 3 bases from J, the gap between germline ends came to 12 bases. The CDR3 DNA sequence: TGCGCCAGCAGCTTGGACGGCTCGAGGCACTATGGCTACACCTTC. Encoded protein: CASSLDGSRHYGYTF.

This clonotype was found many times. The chain uses TRBV20-1 and TRBJ2-1, with 7 bases aligning to TRBD2. CDR3 length equals 15 residues. Germline CDR1 reads DFQATT; CDR2 reads SNEGSKA (reference sequence). Losses at the gene ends were 0 bases for V and 6 bases for J; bases not matched to a gene: 8. The CDR3 spells CSARDLAGVANEQFF. In nucleotides, the CDR3 is TGCAGTGCTAGAGATTTGGCGGGAGTGGCCAATGAGCAGTTCTTC.

This clonotype was recorded at least ten times. The chain employs TRBV12-3 or TRBV12-4 and TRBJ2-6; D gene uncertain. CDR3 size: 16 residues. V dropped 2 bases and J dropped 0 bases, with 8 bases sitting between them. The CDR3 reads CASSLPGRSGANVLTF. The CDR3, as DNA: TGTGCCAGCAGTTTACCCGGCCGCTCTGGGGCCAACGTCCTGACTTTC.

The table lists this clonotype with many counts. CDR3 residues: CSASDSAGSPLHF. As DNA, the CDR3 is TGCAGTGCTAGTGACTCCGCCGGTTCACCCCTCCACTTT. V is TRBV20-1 and J is TRBJ1-6; D call uncertain. V was cut by 3 bases and J by 9 bases, with 12 bases left in between. The CDR3 totals 13 residues. CDR1 DFQATT and CDR2 SNEGSKA come from the germline V gene (reference sequence).

Many counts were recorded for this clonotype. The V gene is TRBV3-1, the J gene TRBJ1-1; D gene unclear. The CDR3 spans 14 residues. V was shortened by 1 base and J by 11 bases, with 17 bases between the two germline ends. Germline V gene sequence: CDR1 LGHDT, CDR2 YNNKEL (reference sequence). The CDR3 sequence is CASSQVAAPSGAFF. For the CDR3, the DNA is TGTGCCAGCAGCCAAGTAGCAGCACCCAGCGGGGCTTTCTTT.

This clonotype was found many times. The genes are TRBV19 and TRBJ2-7, with 9 bases identical to TRBD1. The germline gives CDR1 LNHDA, CDR2 SQIVND (reference sequence). V was pared by 3 bases and J by 5 bases, with 8 bases of the junction left unmatched. The CDR3 consists of 15 residues. The CDR3 sequence: CASSIAGQGFDEQYF. CDR3 nucleotides: TGTGCCAGTAGTATCGCGGGACAGGGTTTCGACGAGCAGTACTTC.

This clonotype was seen a handful of times. The chain joins TRBV6-5 to TRBJ1-1; no firm D call. V was shortened by 6 bases and J by 3 bases, with 17 bases between the two germline ends. CDR1 is MNHEY and CDR2 is SVGAGI in the germline V gene. The CDR3 length is 15 residues. The CDR3 spells CASSPGLLGHTEAFF. The CDR3, as DNA: TGTGCCAGCAGCCCCGGACTCCTCGGGCACACTGAAGCTTTCTTT.

The table lists this clonotype with many counts. The chain is built from TRBV6-1 and TRBJ2-1; D gene ambiguous. V gave up 3 bases and J gave up 4 bases, with 7 bases separating them. This CDR3 region has 13 residues. CDR1 is MNHNS and CDR2 is SASEGT in the germline V gene. The DNA for the CDR3 is TGTGCCAGCAGTGACAGGTCTTACAATGAGCAGTTCTTC. Amino acids: CASSDRSYNEQFF.

Concerning this clonotype itself: Given a much more abundant clone one base away, this may be a read error. The chain carries TRBV28 and TRBJ2-2; perhaps TRBD2 as D (5 bases). Germline CDR1 reads MDHEN; CDR2 reads SYDVKM. The CDR3 length is 13 residues. The DNA of the CDR3 is TGTGCCAGCAGTTTGAGTCAGGTCGGGGAGCAGTTTTTT. The encoded protein is CASSLSQVGEQFF.

There are many counts of this clonotype. The chain is built from TRBV7-6 and TRBJ1-1; 8 bases are a match to TRBD1. Germline V lookup: CDR1 SGHVS, CDR2 FNYEAQ. The CDR3 totals 17 residues. V trimming: 4 bases; J trimming: 2 bases; junction bases outside the gene matches: 12. Written as DNA, the CDR3 is TGTGCCAGCAGCTCGCGGACAGGGTATAATCTAAACACTGAAGCTTTCTTT. Protein: CASSSRTGYNLNTEAFF.

This chain uses TRBV20-1 with TRBJ2-7; 9 positions agree with TRBD2. The CDR3 length is 14 residues. The V gene's germline CDR1 is DFQATT and CDR2 SNEGSKA (reference sequence). V gave up 3 bases and J gave up 5 bases; unmatched junction bases: 8. CDR3 sequence (DNA): TGCAGTGCTAGCGGCGGGAGGGCCGCTGACGAGCAGTACTTC. Encoded protein: CSASGGRAADEQYF.

The chain has TRBV6-2 or TRBV6-3 and TRBJ1-2; D is ambiguous. The V gene lost 4 bases and the J gene lost 4 bases, with 13 bases spanning the gap. CDR1 is MNHEY, CDR2 SVGEGT, per germline. This CDR3 has 14 amino acids. The CDR3 reads CASSSAGRIYGYTF. The CDR3 DNA sequence: TGTGCCAGCAGTTCGGCGGGGAGAATCTATGGCTACACCTTC.

This clonotype has at least ten counts. In DNA form, the CDR3 reads TGTGCCACCAGTAAGTCAGTCAATGAGCAGTTCTTC. Amino acids: CATSKSVNEQFF. This rearrangement joins TRBV24-1 to TRBJ2-1; D remains unclear. Germline V gene lookup returns CDR1 KGHDR and CDR2 SFDVKD. The CDR3 totals 12 residues. V lost 6 bases to trimming and J lost 6 bases, with 8 bases between them.

At least ten counts were recorded for this clonotype. This chain connects TRBV9 to TRBJ1-1, with D tentatively TRBD1 (5 bases). Germline values: CDR1 SGDLS, CDR2 YYNGEE. This CDR3 is 15 amino acids long. Between the trimmed V and J ends, which lost 4 bases and 0 bases, there was a span of 13 bases. CDR3 sequence (DNA): TGTGCCAGCAGCCCCAGGGCAGGCTTGAACACTGAAGCTTTCTTT. Protein: CASSPRAGLNTEAFF.